This passage covers 27 T cell receptor beta chains from one sample sequenced in a study of memory CD4+ T cells and cytomegalovirus serostatus. Sequencing used immunoSEQ multiplex PCR; TCRdb keeps in-frame clones, though not all of them. This sample has about 52,000 clones, with 60% to 85% found just once. The sort gate was single viable CD3+CD4+CD8-CD45RO+ cells for memory CD4+ T cells. The sequencing sample was made of memory CD4+ T cells from blood. These receptor sequences come from an adult in good health and CMV-seropositive.

The J gene is TRBJ2-7, the V gene TRBV5-1; 7 bases match TRBD2. CDR3 length: 15 amino acids. V dropped 1 base and J dropped 5; count of bases not matched to a gene: 9. CDR1 is SGHRS, CDR2 YFSETQ, per germline. This chain's CDR3 is CASSLNRPRGDEQYF. CDR3 DNA: TGCGCCAGCAGCTTGAATAGGCCCCGGGGGGACGAGCAGTACTTC.

This chain links TRBV6-4 with TRBJ1-2; the match to TRBD1 covers 7 bases. The CDR3 consists of 13 residues. CDR1 is MRHNA and CDR2 is SNTAGT in the germline V gene. With 6 bases clipped from V and 3 bases from J, the junction kept 4 bases outside the gene matches. The CDR3 loop reads CASRQGSDYGYTF. The CDR3, as DNA: TGTGCCAGCAGACAGGGGTCAGACTATGGCTACACCTTC.

The rearrangement uses TRBV6-1 and TRBJ1-1; D ambiguous. The CDR3 is 14 residues long. CDR1 MNHNS and CDR2 SASEGT come from the germline V gene. Trimming stripped 6 bases from V and 0 bases from J, with 11 bases between. This chain's CDR3 is CASSVESMNTEAFF. CDR3 coding DNA: TGTGCCAGCAGCGTGGAAAGCATGAACACTGAAGCTTTCTTT.

As to this clone: Other DNA sequences from this sample encode an identical CDR3 as well. This chain uses TRBV30 with TRBJ2-1; D is possibly TRBD1 (6 bases). CDR1 and CDR2 from the germline V gene are GTSNPN and SVGIG (reference sequence). The CDR3 extends over 16 amino acids. V was cut by 0 bases and J by 7 bases, with 19 bases left in between. In DNA, the CDR3 is TGTGCCTGGAGTGTATCCAATCCCGGGACAAGAAATGAGCAGTTCTTC. Translation: CAWSVSNPGTRNEQFF.

DNA of the CDR3: TGTGCCAGTAAGCTAGCGGGAGGCCCCTACGAGCAGTACTTC. Amino acids: CASKLAGGPYEQYF. The chain employs TRBV19 and TRBJ2-7; 11 nucleotides align to TRBD2. The CDR3 loop spans 14 amino acids. CDR1 is LNHDA and CDR2 is SQIVND in the germline V gene (reference sequence). V lost 7 bases, J lost 2 bases, and 4 bases stayed unmatched.

In its sample, this clone was seen a few times. The chain uses TRBV2 and TRBJ2-7; D is unclear. Germline V lookup: CDR1 SNHLY, CDR2 FYNNEI. The ends were cut back, 1 base at V and 3 bases at J, with 7 bases in the middle. The CDR3 spans 13 residues. CDR3 DNA: TGTGCCAGCAGTGAAGGTCGGAACTACGAGCAGTACTTC. It translates to CASSEGRNYEQYF.

V is TRBV28 and J is TRBJ2-1, with D maybe TRBD2 (6 bases). CDR3 length equals 20 residues. Trimming cost V 5 bases and J 0 bases, with 26 bases left between them. Germline V gene sequence: CDR1 MDHEN, CDR2 SYDVKM. The CDR3 loop is CASSPIDGAGGASSYNEQFF. CDR3 in DNA: TGTGCCAGCAGTCCGATAGATGGGGCTGGCGGGGCGAGCTCCTACAATGAGCAGTTCTTC.

This clone was recorded only once. This chain joins TRBV7-8 and TRBJ2-7; TRBD2 agrees at 9 bases. V shed 4 bases and J 3 bases; nucleotides not matched to a gene: 7. The CDR3 runs 15 residues. Germline CDR1 reads SGHVS; CDR2 reads FQNEAQ. CDR3 sequence reads: CASSSRTSANYEQYF. The DNA of the CDR3 is TGTGCCAGCAGCTCACGGACTAGCGCAAACTACGAGCAGTACTTC. Filled out from reference TRBV7-8 and TRBJ2-7, the complete variable domain reads GAGVSQSPRYKVAKRGQDVALRCDPISGHVSLFWYQQALGQGPEFLTYFQNEAQLDKSGLPSDRFFAERPEGSVSTLKIQRTQQEDSAVYLCASSSRTSANYEQYFGPGTRLTVT.

The rearrangement uses TRBV25-1 and TRBJ2-7; TRBD1 matches 11 bases. The germline CDR1 and CDR2 sequences are MGHDK and SYGVNS. CDR3 length: 14 residues. The V gene end was trimmed by 3 bases and the J gene end by 8 bases; junction bases not matched to a gene: 6. The CDR3 loop reads CASSDTGTGGQQYF. The CDR3 DNA reads TGTGCCAGCAGTGACACGGGGACAGGGGGGCAGCAGTACTTC.

This clone was seen a few times. This chain uses TRBV7-2 with TRBJ1-3, with TRBD1 matching 8 bases. Germline trimming cut 5 bases from V and 0 bases from J; bases unmatched to any gene: 9. CDR1 is SGHTA, CDR2 FQGNSA, per germline. This CDR3 is built from 17 residues. The CDR3, as DNA: TGTGCCAGCAGCCCAGGGGGCCGCTTTTCCTCTGGAAACACCATATATTTT. Translated: CASSPGGRFSSGNTIYF. Filled out from reference TRBV7-2 and TRBJ1-3, the complete variable domain reads GAGVSQSPSNKVTEKGKDVELRCDPISGHTALYWYRQSLGQGLEFLIYFQGNSAPDKSGLPSDRFSAERTGGSVSTLTIQRTQQEDSAVYLCASSPGGRFSSGNTIYFGEGSWLTVV.

In nucleotides, the CDR3 is TGTGCTAGTGGACATACCGGGACTAGCAAGGGCTACGAGCAGTACTTC. Amino acid sequence: CASGHTGTSKGYEQYF. The V call is TRBV12-5, the J call TRBJ2-7; 9 nucleotides match TRBD2. The CDR3 is made up of 16 amino acids. CDR1 LGHNT and CDR2 FRNRAP come from the germline V gene. Unmatched junction bases numbered 12, after V lost 6 bases and J lost 3 bases.

The table lists this clone with a count of one. This rearrangement joins TRBV23-1 to TRBJ2-1, with TRBD2 matching over 11 bases. TRBV23-1 is filed as an ORF, its function uncertain. The CDR3 runs 18 residues. V dropped 4 bases and J dropped 4; count of bases not matched to a gene: 12. DNA of the CDR3: TGCGCCAGCAGTCTATCACTAGCGGGAGCACTAGAATACAATGAGCAGTTCTTC. This gives the protein CASSLSLAGALEYNEQFF.

The V gene is TRBV7-2, the J gene TRBJ1-1, with 10 bases fitting TRBD1. The length of the CDR3 is 16 residues. Losses at the gene ends were 2 bases for V and 1 base for J; bases not matched to a gene: 4. Germline loops: CDR1 SGHTA, CDR2 FQGNSA. The CDR3, as DNA: TGTGCCAGCAGCTTATGGACAGGGGGGCAGAACACTGAAGCTTTCTTT. The encoded protein is CASSLWTGGQNTEAFF.

The chain recombines TRBV28 with TRBJ1-5, with D possibly matching TRBD1 (6 bases). Germline V gene sequence: CDR1 MDHEN, CDR2 SYDVKM. V was pared by 3 bases and J by 7 bases, with 16 bases between. The CDR3 contains 15 residues. CDR3 region: CASSLGQGLGQPQHF. The CDR3 bases are TGTGCCAGCAGTTTGGGGCAGGGGTTGGGACAGCCCCAGCATTTT. The whole variable domain, remainder taken from reference TRBV28 and TRBJ1-5, is DVKVTQSSRYLVKRTGEKVFLECVQDMDHENMFWYRQDPGLGLRLIYFSYDVKMKEKGDIPEGYSVSREKKERFSLILESASTNQTSMYLCASSLGQGLGQPQHFGDGTRLSIL.

V is TRBV25-1 and J is TRBJ2-5; TRBD2 agrees at 7 bases. The length of the CDR3 is 13 residues. Germline values: CDR1 MGHDK, CDR2 SYGVNS. The CDR3 nucleotides are TGTGCGTCAACCGGGACTATCGGGGGGACCCAGTACTTC. Translating gives CASTGTIGGTQYF.

V usage is TRBV1 and J usage is TRBJ2-7; the D call in the table, TRBD1, was not verified against the DNA. TRBV1 is listed as a pseudogene. There are 15 residues in the CDR3. The CDR3 loop reads CTSRSHNAPSYEQYF. CDR3 in DNA: TGCACCAGCAGATCGCACAACGCCCCATCCTACGAGCAGTACTTC.

The rearrangement uses TRBV27 and TRBJ2-3; D gene uncertain. Germline CDR1 reads MNHEY; CDR2 reads SMNVEV (reference sequence). Trimming stripped 8 bases from V and 0 bases from J, with 6 bases between. The CDR3 contains 12 residues. Here the CDR3 reads CASGTSTDTQYF. Written as DNA, the CDR3 is TGTGCCAGCGGTACTAGCACAGATACGCAGTATTTT.

The chain employs TRBV7-2 and TRBJ1-3, with a weak D call TRBD1 (5 bases). Germline loops: CDR1 SGHTA, CDR2 FQGNSA. V lost 5 bases and J lost 0, with 11 bases in between. This CDR3 is 15 amino acids long. This chain's CDR3 is CASSQGSLSGNTIYF. The CDR3, as DNA: TGTGCCAGCAGCCAGGGAAGCCTCTCTGGAAACACCATATATTTT.

The J gene is TRBJ1-5, the V gene TRBV7-2, with D maybe TRBD1 (5 bases). The V end was cut by 5 bases, the J end by 6 bases, with 17 bases between. The CDR3 has 15 amino acids. Germline V CDR1 and CDR2: SGHTA, FQGNSA. The CDR3 loop is CASSKDSNGPQPQHF. In nucleotides, the CDR3 is TGTGCCAGCAGCAAAGACAGCAATGGTCCTCAGCCCCAGCATTTT. Together with reference TRBV7-2 and TRBJ1-5, the CDR3 gives the full variable domain: GAGVSQSPSNKVTEKGKDVELRCDPISGHTALYWYRQSLGQGLEFLIYFQGNSAPDKSGLPSDRFSAERTGGSVSTLTIQRTQQEDSAVYLCASSKDSNGPQPQHFGDGTRLSIL.

This clone counts as medium-sized. This chain links TRBV9 with TRBJ1-2; 7 positions agree with TRBD1. Trimming at V came to 4 bases and at J to 2 bases, leaving 5 bases not matched to a gene. Germline V gives CDR1 SGDLS, CDR2 YYNGEE. This CDR3 spans 14 amino acids. CDR3 sequence (DNA): TGTGCCAGCAGCCCCTCGACAGGGAACTATGGCTACACCTTC. Translated: CASSPSTGNYGYTF.

The rearrangement uses TRBV7-8 and TRBJ1-5; a weak D match, TRBD1 (6 bases). CDR1 and CDR2 (germline): SGHVS, FQNEAQ. The V end was cut by 1 base, the J end by 6 bases, with 13 bases between. The CDR3 is 15 residues long. The CDR3 DNA follows: TGTGCCAGCAGCTTAGAGGCAGGGGTCGGTCAGCCCCAGCATTTT. Translation gives CASSLEAGVGQPQHF.

This clone was counted between two and nine times. The CDR3 DNA follows: TGTGCCTGGAGTCGGGACAGGCCCTATGGCTACACCTTC. Its protein product is CAWSRDRPYGYTF. This chain links TRBV30 with TRBJ1-2; 8 bases map to TRBD1. V shed 2 bases and J 4 bases; nucleotides not matched to a gene: 3. CDR1 is GTSNPN and CDR2 is SVGIG in the germline V gene (reference sequence). The CDR3 spans 13 residues.

The chain combines TRBV19 with TRBJ2-2; D might be TRBD2 (5 bases). CDR1 LNHDA and CDR2 SQIVND come from the germline V gene (reference sequence). V lost 8 bases, J lost 0 bases, and 13 bases lay in between. This CDR3 spans 15 amino acids. This chain's CDR3 is CASRRLTTNTGELFF. The CDR3 DNA is TGTGCCAGTCGACGACTAACCACGAACACCGGGGAGCTGTTTTTT. The whole variable domain, remainder taken from reference TRBV19 and TRBJ2-2, is DGGITQSPKYLFRKEGQNVTLSCEQNLNHDAMYWYRQDPGQGLRLIYYSQIVNDFQKGDIAEGYSVSREKKESFPLTVTSAQKNPTAFYLCASRRLTTNTGELFFGEGSRLTVL.

This rearrangement joins TRBV11-2 to TRBJ2-5; 14 nucleotides line up with TRBD2. Germline V lookup: CDR1 SGHAT, CDR2 FQNNGV. This CDR3 is 17 amino acids long. Losses at the gene ends were 3 bases for V and 5 bases for J; bases not matched to a gene: 8. CDR3 protein: CASSFGTSGSGWETQYF. The CDR3 region has the DNA TGTGCCAGCAGCTTTGGGACTAGCGGGAGTGGGTGGGAGACCCAGTACTTC.

This chain uses TRBV29-1 with TRBJ1-2, with D possibly TRBD1 on 5 matching bases. The CDR3 totals 13 residues. CDR1 is SQVTM and CDR2 is ANQGSEA in the germline V gene. The CDR3 DNA reads TGCACCGGGACTCGAGTGGATAACTATGGCTACACCTTC. Encoded protein: CTGTRVDNYGYTF.

V usage is TRBV6-6 and J usage is TRBJ2-2; TRBD1 is a possible D gene (6 bases). Germline values: CDR1 MNHNY, CDR2 SVGAGI (reference sequence). There are 14 residues in the CDR3. Trimming removed 11 bases at V and 2 bases at J, with 15 bases between. The CDR3 spells CASEGDLNTGELFF. CDR3 bases: TGTGCCTCTGAGGGGGATCTAAACACCGGGGAGCTGTTTTTT.

The J gene is TRBJ1-1, the V gene TRBV2; D ambiguous. The ends were cut back, 4 bases at V and 3 bases at J, with 9 bases in the middle. CDR1 is SNHLY, CDR2 FYNNEI, per germline. This CDR3 spans 13 amino acids. The CDR3 DNA is TGTGCCAGCAGTGCTGACCTTTACACTGAAGCTTTCTTT. Amino acid sequence: CASSADLYTEAFF.